A selection of T cell receptor beta chains follows, all from one sample in a study of response to subunit inactivated influenza vaccine. MiXCR, applied by TCRdb to the RT-PCR reads, yields one record per CDR3 protein. The sample contains about 520,000 distinct CDR3 sequences, approximately 10% of which appear only once. The material was PBMCs from blood, obtained 45 days after vaccination. The source of these receptors is a man between 50 and 59 years old who received an inactivated influenza vaccine. The CDR3 runs from the conserved cysteine through the conserved F or W. D genes are given only for firm matches. Expanded clones get a size class; other rows say once, few or many, or leave the size out.

>-|TRBJ2-3|few|TRBV7-2
CASSSQGHNTDTQYF
TGTGCCAGCAGCTCACAGGGACACAACACAGATACGCAGTATTTT
>TRBD2|TRBJ2-5|few|TRBV24-1
CATSDPGLAADEETQYF
TGTGCCACCAGTGATCCCGGACTAGCGGCGGATGAAGAGACCCAGTACTTC
>-|TRBJ1-1|-|TRBV29-1
CSVVQHTEAFF
TGCAGCGTTGTCCAACACACTGAAGCTTTCTTT
>TRBD2|TRBJ2-7|many|TRBV29-1
CSVEGEGTSGSYSSYEQYF
TGCAGCGTTGAAGGGGAGGGGACTAGCGGGAGTTATAGCTCCTACGAGCAGTACTTC
>-|TRBJ2-5|-|TRBV7-2
CASSLVASETQYF
TGTGCCAGCAGCTTAGTAGCTTCAGAGACCCAGTACTTC
>-|TRBJ1-3|few|TRBV12-3/TRBV12-4
CASSLQVSGNTIYF
TGTGCCAGCAGCTTACAGGTCTCTGGAAACACCATATATTTT
>TRBD1|TRBJ1-5|few|TRBV5-1
CASSSGQPNQPQHF
TGCGCCAGCAGCTCGGGACAGCCAAATCAGCCCCAGCATTTT
>-|TRBJ2-5|-|TRBV6-2/TRBV6-3
CASSYEDQETQYF
TGTGCCAGCAGTTACGAGGACCAAGAGACCCAGTACTTC
>TRBD2|TRBJ2-1|few|TRBV20-1
CSASGGASKGYNEQFF
TGCAGTGCTAGCGGGGGGGCATCAAAAGGCTACAATGAGCAGTTCTTC
>-|TRBJ2-7|few|TRBV20-1
CSARGAYEQYF
TGCAGTGCTAGAGGAGCCTACGAGCAGTACTTC
>TRBD1|TRBJ2-1|-|TRBV20-1
CSVRSPGQRYNEQFF
TGCAGTGTCCGAAGCCCGGGACAGCGATACAATGAGCAGTTCTTC
>TRBD2|TRBJ2-5|-|TRBV5-1
CASSFNGGRYQETQYF
TGCGCCAGCAGCTTTAATGGCGGGAGGTACCAAGAGACCCAGTACTTC
>-|TRBJ2-5|-|TRBV5-8
CASSRGLEEYF
TGTGCCAGCAGCCGCGGACTGGAAGAGTACTTC
>TRBD2|TRBJ2-3|many|TRBV29-1
CSGRLAGVTDTQYF
TGCAGCGGGCGCCTAGCGGGAGTGACAGATACGCAGTATTTT
>-|TRBJ2-7|-|TRBV19
CASSNPGPYEQYF
TGTGCCAGTAGCAATCCGGGACCCTACGAGCAGTACTTC
>-|TRBJ2-1|-|TRBV28
CASNSLRLGEQFF
TGTGCCAGCAACTCACTGCGGTTGGGTGAGCAGTTCTTC
>-|TRBJ2-2|few|TRBV12-3/TRBV12-4
CASSLRATGELFF
TGTGCCAGCAGCCTTAGGGCCACCGGGGAGCTGTTTTTT
>-|TRBJ1-6|-|TRBV2
CASGIGENSPLHF
TGTGCCAGTGGGATCGGTGAGAATTCACCCCTCCACTTT
>-|TRBJ1-5|few|TRBV2
CASSEEAGVQPQHF
TGTGCCAGCAGTGAAGAGGCAGGGGTTCAGCCCCAGCATTTT
>-|TRBJ2-2|-|TRBV20-1
CSANLRKAAFSSGELFF
TGCAGTGCCAACCTCCGGAAAGCGGCCTTCAGTTCCGGGGAGCTGTTTTTT